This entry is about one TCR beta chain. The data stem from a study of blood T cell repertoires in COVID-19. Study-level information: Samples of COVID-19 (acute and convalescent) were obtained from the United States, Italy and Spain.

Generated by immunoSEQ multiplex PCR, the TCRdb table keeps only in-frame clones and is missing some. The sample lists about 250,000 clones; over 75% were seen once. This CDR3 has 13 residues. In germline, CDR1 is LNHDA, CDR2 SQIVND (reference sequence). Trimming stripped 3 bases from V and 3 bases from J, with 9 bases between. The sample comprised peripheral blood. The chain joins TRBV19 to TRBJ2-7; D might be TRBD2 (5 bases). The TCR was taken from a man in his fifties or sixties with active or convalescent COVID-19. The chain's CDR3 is CASSIGRDYEQYF. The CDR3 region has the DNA TGTGCCAGTAGTATCGGTCGGGACTACGAGCAGTACTTC. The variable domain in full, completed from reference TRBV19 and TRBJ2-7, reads DGGITQSPKYLFRKEGQNVTLSCEQNLNHDAMYWYRQDPGQGLRLIYYSQIVNDFQKGDIAEGYSVSREKKESFPLTVTSAQKNPTAFYLCASSIGRDYEQYFGPGTRLTVT.